Here is one T cell receptor (beta chain) with its context. Profiling relied on immunoSEQ multiplex PCR, and the TCRdb table lists in-frame clones only, not all of them. The data hold about 490,000 clones, with approximately 83% observed a single time. This record belongs to a study of blood T cell repertoires in COVID-19. V lost 10 bases to trimming and J lost 6 bases, with 16 bases between them. The CDR3 spans 13 residues. Per germline, CDR1 MDHEN and CDR2 SYDVKM. This receptor was taken from a human donor in a cohort sampled during active COVID-19. V gene TRBV28 combines with J gene TRBJ1-5; TRBD1 is a possible D gene (6 bases). The material sequenced was peripheral blood. The CDR3: CATHPQGPQPQHF. The CDR3 DNA sequence: TGTGCCACCCACCCCCAGGGGCCTCAGCCCCAGCATTTT. Looking up the rest from reference TRBV28 and TRBJ1-5 gives the full variable domain: DVKVTQSSRYLVKRTGEKVFLECVQDMDHENMFWYRQDPGLGLRLIYFSYDVKMKEKGDIPEGYSVSREKKERFSLILESASTNQTSMYLCATHPQGPQPQHFGDGTRLSIL.